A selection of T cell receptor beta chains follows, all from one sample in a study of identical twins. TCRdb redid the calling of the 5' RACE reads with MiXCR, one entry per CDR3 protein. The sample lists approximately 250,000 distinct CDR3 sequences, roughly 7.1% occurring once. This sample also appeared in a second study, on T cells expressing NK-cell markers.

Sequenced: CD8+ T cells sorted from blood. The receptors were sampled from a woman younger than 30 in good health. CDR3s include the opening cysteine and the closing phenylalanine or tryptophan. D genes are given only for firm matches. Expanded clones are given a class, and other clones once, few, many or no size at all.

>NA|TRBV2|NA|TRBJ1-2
CATLLSGHNYGYTF
TGTGCCACCCTCCTCTCGGGACACAACTATGGCTACACCTTC
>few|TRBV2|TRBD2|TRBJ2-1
CASSGWTSGGEDYNEQFF
TGTGCCAGCAGTGGGTGGACTAGCGGGGGCGAAGACTACAATGAGCAGTTCTTC
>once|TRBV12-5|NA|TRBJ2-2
CASGLGIGELFF
TGTGCTAGTGGTTTGGGGATCGGGGAGCTGTTTTTT
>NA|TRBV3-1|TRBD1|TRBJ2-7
CASSQVWDRVYEQYF
TGTGCCAGCAGCCAAGTGTGGGACAGGGTCTACGAGCAGTACTTC
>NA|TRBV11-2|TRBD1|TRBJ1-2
CASSPRTGGSYGYTF
TGTGCCAGCAGCCCGCGGACAGGGGGCAGCTATGGCTACACCTTC
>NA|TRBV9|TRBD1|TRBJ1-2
CASSVSRDRDWANYGYTF
TGTGCCAGCAGCGTTAGCCGGGACAGGGATTGGGCTAACTATGGCTACACCTTC
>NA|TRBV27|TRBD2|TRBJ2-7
CASSLLASGSYEQYF
TGTGCCAGCAGTTTATTGGCTAGCGGGAGTTACGAGCAGTACTTC
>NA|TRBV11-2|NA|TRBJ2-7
CASSLVHYEQYF
TGTGCCAGCAGCTTAGTACACTACGAGCAGTACTTC
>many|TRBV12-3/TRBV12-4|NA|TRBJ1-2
CASTPGAGKAYGYTF
TGTGCCAGCACCCCTGGGGCAGGGAAAGCCTATGGCTACACCTTC
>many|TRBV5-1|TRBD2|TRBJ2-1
CASSSSGRSGEQFF
TGCGCCAGCAGCTCTAGCGGGAGATCGGGTGAGCAGTTCTTC
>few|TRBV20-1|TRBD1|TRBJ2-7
CSAKPPGQSAYEQYF
TGCAGTGCTAAGCCCCCGGGACAGTCCGCCTACGAGCAGTACTTC
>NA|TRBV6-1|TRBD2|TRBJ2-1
CASRWTSGGYNEQFF
TGTGCCAGCAGGTGGACTAGCGGGGGGTACAATGAGCAGTTCTTC
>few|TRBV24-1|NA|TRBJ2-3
CATSEGGHTQYF
TGTGCCACCAGTGAGGGGGGGCATACGCAGTATTTT
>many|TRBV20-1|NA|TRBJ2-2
CSAKGGRDTGELFF
TGCAGTGCAAAGGGCGGGCGTGACACCGGGGAGCTGTTTTTT
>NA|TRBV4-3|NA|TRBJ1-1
CASSQEGGPDAEAFF
TGCGCCAGCAGCCAAGAGGGGGGGCCCGACGCTGAAGCTTTCTTT
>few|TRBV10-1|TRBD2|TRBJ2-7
CASSAGLAGNYEQYF
TGCGCCAGCAGTGCTGGACTAGCGGGGAACTACGAGCAGTACTTC
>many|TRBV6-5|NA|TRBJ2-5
CASSYAAQETQYF
TGTGCCAGCAGTTACGCGGCCCAAGAGACCCAGTACTTC
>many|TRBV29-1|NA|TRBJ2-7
CSVHETGYEQYF
TGCAGCGTTCACGAGACTGGGTACGAGCAGTACTTC
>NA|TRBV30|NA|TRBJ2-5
CAWSPDSQETQYF
TGTGCCTGGAGTCCTGACAGTCAAGAGACCCAGTACTTC
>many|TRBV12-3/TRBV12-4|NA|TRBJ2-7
CASTDTYEQYF
TGTGCCAGCACCGACACCTACGAGCAGTACTTC
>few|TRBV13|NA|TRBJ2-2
CASSPQGRTGELFF
TGTGCCAGCAGCCCACAGGGAAGGACCGGGGAGCTGTTTTTT
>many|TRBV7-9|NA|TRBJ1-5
CASSLEGQPQHF
TGTGCCAGCAGCTTAGAGGGTCAGCCCCAGCATTTT
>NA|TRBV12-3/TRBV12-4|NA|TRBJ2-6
CASIPGTGTSSGANVLTF
TGTGCCAGCATCCCCGGGACAGGGACTAGCTCTGGGGCCAACGTCCTGACTTTC
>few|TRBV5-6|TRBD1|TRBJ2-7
CASTWGTGAYEQYF
TGTGCCAGCACCTGGGGGACAGGAGCCTACGAGCAGTACTTC
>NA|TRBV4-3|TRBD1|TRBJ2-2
CASSPLGQFTGELFF
TGCGCCAGCAGCCCCTTGGGACAGTTCACCGGGGAGCTGTTTTTT
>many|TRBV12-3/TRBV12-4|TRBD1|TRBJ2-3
CASSPWDRETDTQYF
TGTGCCAGCAGTCCTTGGGACAGGGAAACAGATACGCAGTATTTT
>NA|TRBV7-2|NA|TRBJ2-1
CASRLDFSYYNEQFF
TGTGCCAGCAGGTTGGACTTCTCATACTACAATGAGCAGTTCTTC
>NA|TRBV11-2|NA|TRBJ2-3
CASSLPGTQYF
TGTGCCAGCAGCCTTCCGGGGACGCAGTATTTT
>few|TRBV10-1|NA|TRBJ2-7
CASSEAGPNEQYF
TGCGCCAGCAGTGAGGCAGGGCCGAACGAGCAGTACTTC
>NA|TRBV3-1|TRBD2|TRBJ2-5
CASSPTPGLAGGLQETQYF
TGTGCCAGCAGCCCCACACCGGGACTAGCGGGGGGCCTCCAAGAGACCCAGTACTTC
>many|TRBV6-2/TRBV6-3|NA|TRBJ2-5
CASSYGEVYQETQYF
TGTGCCAGCAGTTACGGAGAAGTGTACCAAGAGACCCAGTACTTC
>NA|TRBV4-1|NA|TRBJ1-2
CASSQVVTGYGYTF
TGCGCCAGCAGCCAAGTAGTGACTGGATATGGCTACACCTTC
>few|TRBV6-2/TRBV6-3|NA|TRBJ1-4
CASSYSDAVFNEKLFF
TGTGCCAGCAGTTACTCGGACGCAGTCTTTAATGAAAAACTGTTTTTT
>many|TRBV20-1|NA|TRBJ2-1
CSARGQASYSYNEQFF
TGCAGTGCTAGAGGTCAAGCCAGCTACTCCTACAATGAGCAGTTCTTC
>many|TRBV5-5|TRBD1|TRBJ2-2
CASGLTGGLAGELFF
TGTGCCAGCGGTTTGACAGGGGGTCTCGCCGGGGAGCTGTTTTTT
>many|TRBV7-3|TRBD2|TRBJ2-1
CASSLGGGYNEQFF
TGTGCCAGCAGCTTAGGCGGGGGGTATAATGAGCAGTTCTTC
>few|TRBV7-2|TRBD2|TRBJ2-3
CASSLPLAGPTTDTQYF
TGTGCCAGCAGCTTACCCTTAGCGGGACCCACCACAGATACGCAGTATTTT
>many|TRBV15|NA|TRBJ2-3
CATSRDKEPYTQYF
TGTGCCACCAGCAGAGACAAGGAGCCCTATACGCAGTATTTT
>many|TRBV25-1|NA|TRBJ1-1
CATLSSTEAFF
TGTGCCACCCTTAGTTCCACTGAAGCTTTCTTT
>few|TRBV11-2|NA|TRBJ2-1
CASSLTLEQFF
TGTGCCAGCAGCTTAACCCTCGAGCAGTTCTTC
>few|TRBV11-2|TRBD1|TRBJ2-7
CASSFRTGGSYEQYF
TGTGCCAGCAGCTTCCGGACAGGGGGCTCCTACGAGCAGTACTTC
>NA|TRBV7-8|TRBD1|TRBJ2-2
CASSLGAGGPGELFF
TGTGCCAGCAGCTTAGGGGCAGGGGGCCCCGGGGAGCTGTTTTTT